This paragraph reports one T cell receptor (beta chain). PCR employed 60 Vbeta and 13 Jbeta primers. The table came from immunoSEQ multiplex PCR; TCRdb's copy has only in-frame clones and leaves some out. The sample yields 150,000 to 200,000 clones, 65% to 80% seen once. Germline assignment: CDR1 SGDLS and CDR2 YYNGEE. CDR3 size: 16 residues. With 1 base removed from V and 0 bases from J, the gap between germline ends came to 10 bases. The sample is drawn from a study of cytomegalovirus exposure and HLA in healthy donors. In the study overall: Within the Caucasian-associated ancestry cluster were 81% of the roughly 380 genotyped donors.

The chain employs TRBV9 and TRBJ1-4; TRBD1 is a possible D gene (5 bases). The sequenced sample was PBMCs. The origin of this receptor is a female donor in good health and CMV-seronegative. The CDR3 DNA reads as TGTGCCAGCAGCGTAAATACGGGGGCAACTAATGAAAAACTGTTTTTT. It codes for CASSVNTGATNEKLFF. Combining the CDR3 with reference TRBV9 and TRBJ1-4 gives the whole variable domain DSGVTQTPKHLITATGQRVTLRCSPRSGDLSVYWYQQSLDQGLQFLIQYYNGEERAKGNILERFSAQQFPDLHSELNLSSLELGDSALYFCASSVNTGATNEKLFFGSGTQLSVL.